Following are 11 T cell receptor beta chains from one sample sequenced in a study of T cell responses to AZD1222 COVID-19 vaccine. Assay used: immunoSEQ multiplex PCR; TCRdb lists only in-frame clones, some missing. Found here are 95,000 to 150,000 clones, approximately 90% of them singletons; the top ten hold roughly 4.2%. The source was peripheral blood, collected 28 days after the second dose of the MenACWY control vaccine. The origin of the receptors is an adult who received the MenACWY meningococcal vaccine as a control.

This clone was counted many times. The sample contains more than one DNA sequence encoding this CDR3. The rearrangement joins TRBV29-1 to TRBJ1-1, with D perhaps TRBD1 (5 bases). Looked up from germline, CDR1 is SQVTM and CDR2 is ANQGSEA. CDR3 length: 11 amino acids. The V end lost 6 bases, the J end lost 2 bases, and 7 bases lay between the germline ends. In DNA form, the CDR3 reads TGCAGCGTAGGGACCAACACTGAAGCTTTCTTT. Translation gives CSVGTNTEAFF.

The chain employs TRBV28 and TRBJ1-6, with D unclear. V shed 8 bases and J shed 6 bases, with 17 bases lying between them. The CDR3 runs to 15 residues. Germline CDR1 and CDR2: MDHEN and SYDVKM. The CDR3 DNA is TGTGCCAGCTCCACTTTGGAGGCTGGTAATTCACCCCTCCACTTT. Amino acids: CASSTLEAGNSPLHF.

The chain has TRBV11-2 and TRBJ2-4; 8 bases align to TRBD1. The CDR3 runs 16 residues. The V gene end was trimmed by 2 bases and the J gene end by 10 bases; junction bases not matched to a gene: 13. CDR1 and CDR2 (germline): SGHAT, FQNNGV. The CDR3 sequence is CASSLRTGNSTTIQYF. CDR3 in DNA: TGTGCCAGCAGCTTAAGGACAGGGAACAGTACCACGATTCAGTACTTC.

This chain connects TRBV2 to TRBJ2-7; D possibly corresponds to TRBD1 (5 bases). V shed 5 bases and J shed 0 bases, with 11 bases lying between them. Germline V CDR1 and CDR2: SNHLY, FYNNEI. This CDR3 region has 14 residues. CDR3 amino acids: CASSPTAPSYEQYF. The CDR3 nucleotides read TGTGCCAGCAGTCCGACAGCTCCCTCCTACGAGCAGTACTTC.

This CDR3 reads CASSLNRGGSYEQYV. CDR3 nucleotides: TGTGCCAGCAGTTTAAACAGGGGGGGCTCCTACGAGCAGTACGTC. This chain joins TRBV11-2 and TRBJ2-7, with D possibly TRBD1 on 8 matching bases. CDR1 and CDR2 from the germline V gene are SGHAT and FQNNGV. The CDR3 sequence is 15 residues long. Between the trimmed V and J ends, which lost 6 bases and 0 bases, there was a span of 15 bases.

The chain recombines TRBV14 with TRBJ1-2; 7 positions agree with TRBD1. CDR1 SGHDN and CDR2 FVKESK come from the germline V gene. The CDR3 is 15 amino acids. Trimming took 2 bases from V and 1 from J; bases not matched to a gene: 4. In DNA, the CDR3 is TGTGCCAGCAGCCAAAAAGACAGGGATAACTATGGCTACACCTTC. Translation: CASSQKDRDNYGYTF.

The genes are TRBV5-6 and TRBJ2-3; 8 bases align to TRBD1. The V segment lost 5 bases and the J segment 10 bases; nucleotides outside the gene matches: 3. There are 11 residues in the CDR3. Germline V CDR1 and CDR2: SGHDT, YYEEEE. The chain's CDR3 is CASRSGGAQYF. CDR3 nucleotides: TGTGCCAGCAGATCAGGGGGCGCGCAGTATTTT.

The chain employs TRBV15 and TRBJ1-2; 10 nucleotides match TRBD1. The germline V gene encodes CDR1 LNHNV and CDR2 YYDKDF (reference sequence). The junction had 7 bases not matched to a gene; V was cut back by 9 bases and J by 3 bases. The CDR3 sequence is 14 residues long. The DNA for the CDR3 is TGTGCCACTTCGGACAGGGGGAATGACTATGGCTACACCTTC. Translated: CATSDRGNDYGYTF.

CDR3 DNA: TGTGCCAGCAGTTGGGCAGTCCACCAAGAGACCCAGTACTTC. Protein product: CASSWAVHQETQYF. This rearrangement joins TRBV25-1 to TRBJ2-5; D is undetermined. V lost 5 bases, J lost 0 bases, and 10 bases lay in between. This CDR3 spans 14 amino acids. Germline V gene lookup returns CDR1 MGHDK and CDR2 SYGVNS.

This chain joins TRBV4-2 and TRBJ2-3; 9 bases align to TRBD2. In germline, CDR1 is LGHNA, CDR2 YNFKEQ. This CDR3 region has 17 residues. The ends lost 0 bases at V and 2 bases at J; junction bases unmatched: 6. The CDR3 nucleotides are TGTGCCAGCAGCCAAGACCCCCAGCGGGGGGTCACAGATACGCAGTATTTT. Protein: CASSQDPQRGVTDTQYF.

DNA for the CDR3: TGTGCCAGCAGCTTAAAAACAGGAGTCGCTGAAGCTTTCTTT. Protein product: CASSLKTGVAEAFF. The J gene is TRBJ1-1, the V gene TRBV7-2, with D possibly being TRBD1 (5 bases). The CDR3 spans 14 residues. V gave up 2 bases and J gave up 6 bases, with 13 bases separating them. Germline assignment: CDR1 SGHTA and CDR2 FQGNSA.